This TCR beta chain was sequenced during a study of shared clonotypes between healthy human individuals. Note on this clone: Its antigen is as yet unknown.

V trimming: 5 bases; J trimming: 14 bases; junction bases outside the gene matches: 11. The germline gives CDR1 SEHNR, CDR2 FQNEAQ (reference sequence). This CDR3 has 13 residues. Study findings and constraints: A small donor pool kept down the genetic and exposure-history diversity that was represented. The study sampled only blood, and tissue repertoires likely differ.

Each cell subset's genomic DNA was divided evenly among several immunoSEQ plates. Here immunoSEQ multiplex PCR was the method, and the copy in TCRdb shows in-frame clones only, minus some. Counted here are roughly 500,000 clones, more than 75% occurring once; the ten biggest clones make up 13%. Adult donors, all healthy and HIV-negative, had no recent acute infections or vaccinations. This TCR derives from a woman aged 35 to 49 in good health. Some clones in this sample may be carry-over from other donors' samples. The rearrangement joins TRBV7-9 to TRBJ2-1, with TRBD2 identical over 8 bases. Sequenced: PBMCs. The CDR3 sequence is CASSPPSPGREFF. CDR3 in DNA: TGTGCCAGCAGCCCCCCCTCCCCCGGGAGGGAGTTCTTC.